Each of the 24 T cell receptor beta chains below was sequenced from the same sample in a study of T cell changes during pregnancy in multiple sclerosis. Profiling relied on immunoSEQ multiplex PCR, and the TCRdb table lists in-frame clones only, not all of them. The sample lists 45,000 to 55,000 clones, around 90% seen once, with roughly 0.6% in the top ten. The sequences come from CD4+ T cells from peripheral blood mononuclear cells, collected after pregnancy. The origin of the receptors is a female donor in good health, enrolled as a control in a pregnancy study.

The chain couples TRBV6-6 to TRBJ1-3, with D unresolved. Germline assignment: CDR1 MNHNY and CDR2 SVGAGI (reference sequence). This CDR3 region has 14 residues. Trimming pared 0 bases from V and 4 bases from J, leaving 7 bases between. This CDR3 reads CASSYSPGGNTIYF. CDR3 bases: TGTGCCAGCAGTTACTCCCCAGGAGGAAACACCATATATTTT.

This sequence joins TRBV6-6 and TRBJ2-2; the match to TRBD1 covers 12 bases. CDR3 length equals 16 residues. Germline loops: CDR1 MNHNY, CDR2 SVGAGI (reference sequence). With V trimmed by 5 bases and J by 6 bases, 7 bases remained unmatched. CDR3 nucleotides: TGTGCCAGCAGTCCTACGGGACAGGGGGCGGCCGGGGAGCTGTTTTTT. As protein: CASSPTGQGAAGELFF.

The chain carries TRBV5-6 and TRBJ1-2; TRBD1 might be the D (5 bases). This CDR3 has 13 amino acids. Germline V lookup: CDR1 SGHDT, CDR2 YYEEEE. The ends were cut back, 9 bases at V and 2 bases at J, with 14 bases in the middle. CDR3 sequence reads: CATVGQGNYGYTF. CDR3 in DNA: TGTGCCACAGTGGGCCAGGGAAACTATGGCTACACCTTC. The full variable domain, completed using reference TRBV5-6 and TRBJ1-2, is DAGVTQSPTHLIKTRGQQVTLRCSPKSGHDTVSWYQQALGQGPQFIFQYYEEEERQRGNFPDRFSGHQFPNYSSELNVNALLLGDSALYLCATVGQGNYGYTFGSGTRLTVV.

The V call is TRBV30, the J call TRBJ1-2, with 7 bases matching TRBD1. CDR3 size: 15 residues. The germline CDR1 and CDR2 sequences are GTSNPN and SVGIG (reference sequence). J lost 1 base, V lost 4 bases, and 9 bases had no gene match. CDR3 in amino acids: CAWKRGRLGNYGYTF. The CDR3, as DNA: TGTGCCTGGAAAAGGGGGCGGCTTGGTAACTATGGCTACACCTTC.

Regarding this clone: One end of the junction is discordant with germline, which a read error may explain. The V call is TRBV25-1, the J call TRBJ1-1; 8 nucleotides align to TRBD1. From germline, CDR1 is MGHDK and CDR2 SYGVNS. The CDR3 loop spans 15 amino acids. The CDR3, as DNA: TGTGCCAGCAGTGACCCAAGGACAGGGAACTCTGAAGCTTTCTTT. It is translated as CASSDPRTGNSEAFF.

This sequence joins TRBV11-2 and TRBJ2-5, with 9 bases matching TRBD1. This CDR3 has 18 residues. V lost 1 base to trimming and J lost 4 bases; unmatched junction nucleotides: 13. The V gene's germline CDR1 is SGHAT and CDR2 FQNNGV. The CDR3 DNA sequence: TGTGCCAGCAGCTTAGGAAAGCTAACAGGGGGCTTTAGAGAGACCCAGTACTTC. It yields the protein CASSLGKLTGGFRETQYF.

The rearrangement joins TRBV5-6 to TRBJ1-2; TRBD1 is a possible D gene (6 bases). The V end lost 4 bases, the J end lost 7 bases, and 17 bases lay between the germline ends. This CDR3 region has 14 residues. CDR1 and CDR2 from the germline V gene are SGHDT and YYEEEE. Here the CDR3 reads CASSINRVGGGYTF. CDR3 DNA sequence: TGTGCCAGCAGCATAAACAGGGTTGGCGGTGGCTACACCTTC.

The chain couples TRBV9 to TRBJ1-3; no clear D. With 2 bases removed from V and 4 bases from J, the gap between germline ends came to 13 bases. Germline CDR1 SGDLS, CDR2 YYNGEE. CDR3 length equals 15 residues. The CDR3 region has the DNA TGTGCCAGCAGCGTTGCCGGAGTCCGCGGAAACACCATATATTTT. Amino acid sequence: CASSVAGVRGNTIYF.

CDR3 residues: CASSRTGNQPQHF. In nucleotides, the CDR3 is TGTGCCAGCAGCCGGACAGGGAATCAGCCCCAGCATTTT. The chain couples TRBV7-9 to TRBJ1-5, with 8 bases matching TRBD1. The CDR3 loop spans 13 amino acids. V shed 5 bases, J shed 4 bases, and the junction held 1 base outside the gene matches. Germline V CDR1 and CDR2: SEHNR, FQNEAQ (reference sequence). Drawing the rest from reference TRBV7-9 and TRBJ1-5, the complete variable domain is DTGVSQNPRHKITKRGQNVTFRCDPISEHNRLYWYRQTLGQGPEFLTYFQNEAQLEKSRLLSDRFSAERPKGSFSTLEIQRTEQGDSAMYLCASSRTGNQPQHFGDGTRLSIL.

The chain links TRBV5-6 to TRBJ1-2; 9 bases map to TRBD1. This CDR3 contains 14 residues. The V gene end was trimmed by 3 bases and the J gene end by 4 bases; junction bases not matched to a gene: 4. Per germline, CDR1 SGHDT and CDR2 YYEEEE. CDR3 nucleotide sequence: TGTGCCAGCAGCTCTACAGGGGGCAGCTATGGCTACACCTTC. Residues: CASSSTGGSYGYTF.

The chain has TRBV20-1 and TRBJ1-1; D perhaps matches TRBD1 (5 bases). CDR1 is DFQATT and CDR2 is SNEGSKA in the germline V gene (reference sequence). The CDR3 covers 11 residues. The V and J ends lost 5 bases and 3 bases respectively, with 7 bases between them. CDR3 region: CSAAGDTEAFF. CDR3 DNA: TGCAGTGCTGCGGGGGACACTGAAGCTTTCTTT.

The J gene is TRBJ2-7, the V gene TRBV6-1; TRBD2 aligns across 8 bases. The CDR3 consists of 15 residues. Trimming took 3 bases from V and 2 from J; bases not matched to a gene: 6. Germline V lookup: CDR1 MNHNS, CDR2 SASEGT. In DNA form, the CDR3 reads TGTGCCAGCAGTGACGAAGCGGGGGTCGCCTACGAGCAGTACTTC. Encoded protein: CASSDEAGVAYEQYF.

This sequence joins TRBV6-4 and TRBJ1-1, with D perhaps matching TRBD1 (6 bases). This CDR3 region has 14 residues. Trimming cost V 6 bases and J 2 bases, with 13 bases left between them. Germline V lookup: CDR1 MRHNA, CDR2 SNTAGT. This CDR3 reads CASRRGQTNTEAFF. The CDR3 DNA follows: TGTGCCAGCAGACGAGGACAGACTAACACTGAAGCTTTCTTT.

The chain couples TRBV6-5 to TRBJ1-2, with D maybe TRBD1 (5 bases). Per the germline V gene, CDR1 is MNHEY and CDR2 is SVGAGI. With 5 bases removed from V and 4 bases from J, the gap between germline ends came to 14 bases. This CDR3 has 14 residues. As DNA, the CDR3 is TGTGCCAGCAGTCCCGGGGCGCGGGGCTATGGCTACACCTTC. It yields the protein CASSPGARGYGYTF.

This clone turned up a few times. The V gene is TRBV19, the J gene TRBJ1-1; perhaps TRBD1 as D (5 bases). This CDR3 has 13 residues. The germline CDR1 and CDR2 sequences are LNHDA and SQIVND (reference sequence). Trimming cost V 10 bases and J 0 bases, with 12 bases left between them. DNA of the CDR3: TGTGCCACCATGACAGCCTTGAACACTGAAGCTTTCTTT. Residues: CATMTALNTEAFF.

The rearrangement joins TRBV4-2 to TRBJ1-1; D perhaps matches TRBD1 (6 bases). Germline CDR1 reads LGHNA; CDR2 reads YNFKEQ. The ends were cut back, 4 bases at V and 1 base at J, with 16 bases in the middle. The CDR3 consists of 16 residues. CDR3 amino acids: CASSLMAVGGNTEAFF. CDR3 DNA: TGTGCCAGCAGCCTAATGGCCGTAGGGGGGAACACTGAAGCTTTCTTT.

This chain uses TRBV5-1 with TRBJ1-6; tentatively, D is TRBD1 (6 bases). The CDR3 sequence is 15 residues long. CDR1 SGHRS and CDR2 YFSETQ come from the germline V gene. Trimming took off 3 bases at V and 5 bases at J, with 12 bases between the two ends. This CDR3 is CASSSGGADNSPLHF. CDR3 in DNA: TGCGCCAGCAGCTCGGGGGGCGCGGATAATTCACCCCTCCACTTT. Together with reference TRBV5-1 and TRBJ1-6, the CDR3 gives the full variable domain: KAGVTQTPRYLIKTRGQQVTLSCSPISGHRSVSWYQQTPGQGLQFLFEYFSETQRNKGNFPGRFSGRQFSNSRSEMNVSTLELGDSALYLCASSSGGADNSPLHFGNGTRLTVT.

J is TRBJ2-1 and V is TRBV4-2; TRBD2 agrees at 10 bases. The CDR3 spans 17 residues. V shed 0 bases and J 3 bases; nucleotides not matched to a gene: 5. Germline CDR1 is LGHNA and CDR2 is YNFKEQ. The CDR3 nucleotides read TGTGCCAGCAGCCAAGACCCACAGCGGGGGGGCTACAATGAGCAGTTCTTC. It yields the protein CASSQDPQRGGYNEQFF.

The genes are TRBV14 and TRBJ1-2, with D uncertain. This CDR3 region has 13 residues. V was shortened by 4 bases and J by 6 bases, with 12 bases between the two germline ends. CDR1 and CDR2 (germline): SGHDN, FVKESK. CDR3 in amino acids: CASSPRTEDGYTF. CDR3 DNA: TGTGCCAGCAGCCCCAGGACGGAGGATGGCTACACCTTC.

The chain has TRBV5-1 and TRBJ2-2; D is perhaps TRBD1 (5 bases). Germline CDR1 and CDR2: SGHRS and YFSETQ. Trimming shortened V by 0 bases and J by 2 bases, and 8 bases separated the two germline ends. The CDR3 totals 15 residues. CDR3 region: CASSLEWGNTGELFF. For the CDR3, the DNA is TGCGCCAGCAGCTTGGAGTGGGGCAACACCGGGGAGCTGTTTTTT.

V usage is TRBV5-8 and J usage is TRBJ1-5; 9 bases agree with TRBD1. The CDR3 is made up of 16 amino acids. Losses at the gene ends were 5 bases for V and 3 bases for J; bases not matched to a gene: 9. The V gene's germline CDR1 is SGHTS and CDR2 YDEGEE. CDR3 protein: CASSQWGQGNNQPQHF. The CDR3 bases are TGTGCCAGCAGTCAATGGGGACAGGGCAACAATCAGCCCCAGCATTTT.

This rearrangement joins TRBV19 to TRBJ2-1, with D perhaps matching TRBD2 (5 bases). CDR3 length: 16 residues. From germline, CDR1 is LNHDA and CDR2 SQIVND (reference sequence). Trimming cost V 8 bases and J 5 bases, with 22 bases left between them. In DNA, the CDR3 is TGTGCCAGTGAGCCCCTACTAGGCGGAGAGAACAATGAGCAGTTCTTC. It translates to CASEPLLGGENNEQFF.

This chain links TRBV5-6 with TRBJ1-2; TRBD1 matches 8 bases. This CDR3 comprises 15 residues. V lost 0 bases, J lost 6 bases, and 7 bases stayed unmatched. Germline V gives CDR1 SGHDT, CDR2 YYEEEE. The CDR3 sequence: CASSLGGTGGNGYTF. The CDR3 bases are TGTGCCAGCAGCTTGGGGGGGACAGGAGGCAATGGCTACACCTTC.

This rearrangement joins TRBV7-9 to TRBJ2-5, with 7 bases fitting TRBD2. Per germline, CDR1 SEHNR and CDR2 FQNEAQ (reference sequence). V lost 5 bases, J lost 7 bases, and 4 bases stayed unmatched. CDR3 length equals 12 residues. This CDR3 is CASSRLAGTQYF. The CDR3 DNA reads TGTGCCAGCAGCCGACTAGCCGGGACCCAGTACTTC.